What follows are 30 T cell receptor beta chains derived from one specimen sequenced in a study of blood T cell repertoires in COVID-19. Clones were read by immunoSEQ multiplex PCR, and TCRdb kept only the in-frame ones, dropping some. The table includes some 300,000 clones, under 90% detected once. Sequences were obtained from PBMCs or T cells enriched from blood (not recorded which). The receptors stem from a woman between 35 and 50 years old who had recovered from COVID-19.

DNA for the CDR3: TGCGCCAGCAGCCAAGACCTGCCGGGAGTAGGCTATGGCTACACCTTC. Translating gives CASSQDLPGVGYGYTF. This sequence joins TRBV4-3 and TRBJ1-2, with D unclear. The length of the CDR3 is 16 residues. Trimming removed 0 bases at V and 4 bases at J, with 15 bases between. CDR1 and CDR2 (germline): LGHNA, YSLEER.

This clone occurred once. The gene calls are TRBV5-8 and TRBJ2-7; D gene ambiguous. Trimming removed 2 bases at V and 1 base at J, with 7 bases between. The V gene's germline CDR1 is SGHTS and CDR2 YDEGEE. The CDR3 is made up of 13 amino acids. CDR3 sequence reads: CASSFDTSYEQYF. In DNA form, the CDR3 reads TGTGCCAGCAGCTTCGACACTTCCTACGAGCAGTACTTC.

This chain connects TRBV6-4 to TRBJ2-1; TRBD2 might be the D (7 bases). The V gene lost 7 bases and the J gene lost 14 bases, with 12 bases spanning the gap. Germline V gene sequence: CDR1 MRHNA, CDR2 SNTAGT. The CDR3 has 10 residues. CDR3 DNA sequence: TGTGCCAGCAACGGGGGGCAGGAGTTCTTC. Amino acids: CASNGGQEFF.

This clone has just one count. The chain couples TRBV9 to TRBJ2-5; D is possibly TRBD2 (6 bases). CDR3 size: 14 residues. Germline V CDR1 and CDR2: SGDLS, YYNGEE. Trimming removed 0 bases from V and 5 bases from J, with 11 bases in between. The CDR3 DNA sequence: TGTGCCAGCAGCGTAGTAGCGGTTTCGGAGACCCAGTACTTC. Its translation is CASSVVAVSETQYF.

The rearrangement joins TRBV6-5 to TRBJ1-1; D is uncertain. CDR1 and CDR2 from the germline V gene are MNHEY and SVGAGI. V was pared by 4 bases and J by 6 bases, with 15 bases between. The CDR3 sequence is 14 residues long. As DNA, the CDR3 is TGTGCCAGCAGTTCCGGATGGGAGGGAGCTGAAGCTTTCTTT. This sequence encodes CASSSGWEGAEAFF.

This clone was observed once. The J gene is TRBJ1-1, the V gene TRBV19; D is unresolved. The CDR3 runs to 11 residues. Looked up from germline, CDR1 is LNHDA and CDR2 is SQIVND (reference sequence). V shed 6 bases and J shed 3 bases, with 5 bases lying between them. Written as DNA, the CDR3 is TGTGCCAGTAGCCCGGACACTGAAGCTTTCTTT. It yields the protein CASSPDTEAFF. The variable domain in full, with the rest retrieved from reference TRBV19 and TRBJ1-1, is DGGITQSPKYLFRKEGQNVTLSCEQNLNHDAMYWYRQDPGQGLRLIYYSQIVNDFQKGDIAEGYSVSREKKESFPLTVTSAQKNPTAFYLCASSPDTEAFFGQGTRLTVV.

The chain recombines TRBV6-5 with TRBJ1-5; TRBD1 aligns across 7 bases. Trimming cost V 4 bases and J 4 bases; bases outside gene matches: 7. Per the germline V gene, CDR1 is MNHEY and CDR2 is SVGAGI. The CDR3 is made up of 15 amino acids. The CDR3 region is CASSWTGKPNQPQHF. DNA for the CDR3: TGTGCCAGCAGTTGGACAGGAAAACCTAATCAGCCCCAGCATTTT.

The rearrangement links TRBV7-3 to TRBJ2-3; TRBD2 aligns across 10 bases. Germline CDR1 reads SGHTA; CDR2 reads FQGTGA. The CDR3 is 14 amino acids. The ends lost 8 bases at V and 3 bases at J; junction bases unmatched: 5. CDR3: CASAKRGGTDTQYF. The CDR3 DNA follows: TGTGCCAGCGCCAAGCGGGGGGGAACAGATACGCAGTATTTT.

V gene TRBV4-2 combines with J gene TRBJ2-2; perhaps TRBD2 as D (6 bases). Trimming shortened V by 2 bases and J by 2 bases, and 18 bases separated the two germline ends. The CDR3 totals 18 residues. CDR1 and CDR2 from the germline V gene are LGHNA and YNFKEQ. CDR3 region: CASSQIGRPSGNTGELFF. The DNA for the CDR3 is TGTGCCAGCAGCCAAATTGGGAGGCCCAGTGGTAACACCGGGGAGCTGTTTTTT.

Of note for this clone: The same CDR3 is also encoded by other DNA sequences in this sample. The V gene is TRBV9, the J gene TRBJ1-1; maybe TRBD1 (5 bases). Germline V gene sequence: CDR1 SGDLS, CDR2 YYNGEE. The CDR3 runs to 14 residues. V lost 4 bases and J lost 4, with 14 bases in between. The CDR3 loop reads CASSPTARGTEAFF. The CDR3 coding sequence is TGTGCCAGCAGCCCCACTGCAAGGGGCACTGAAGCTTTCTTT.

The count of this clone is one. This chain links TRBV7-2 with TRBJ1-1; 9 nucleotides match TRBD1. The CDR3 is 17 amino acids. Trimming removed 4 bases from V and 5 bases from J; junction bases left unmatched: 14. CDR1 SGHTA and CDR2 FQGNSA come from the germline V gene. CDR3 DNA sequence: TGTGCCAGCAGCTCCCTGTTTACAGGGGGCGCGGGGACTGAAGCTTTCTTT. Encoded protein: CASSSLFTGGAGTEAFF.

The sample holds one count of this clone. V gene TRBV5-6 combines with J gene TRBJ2-3; 10 nucleotides line up with TRBD2. Trimming removed 1 base from V and 4 bases from J; junction bases left unmatched: 9. The CDR3 sequence is 17 residues long. Germline CDR1 and CDR2: SGHDT and YYEEEE. The CDR3 DNA is TGTGCCAGCAGCTTGTCCAGCGGGGGGGTGAATGCAGATACGCAGTATTTT. This gives the protein CASSLSSGGVNADTQYF.

The sample holds a few counts of this clone. The gene calls are TRBV13 and TRBJ2-3; a possible D gene is TRBD1 (5 bases). The CDR3 has 13 residues. V was pared by 6 bases and J by 9 bases, with 16 bases between. Germline loops: CDR1 PRHDT, CDR2 FYEKMQ (reference sequence). The CDR3 loop is CASSQKGLATQYF. CDR3 coding DNA: TGTGCCAGCAGTCAGAAGGGGTTGGCGACGCAGTATTTT.

The gene calls are TRBV5-4 and TRBJ2-2, with 10 bases matching TRBD1. The V gene's germline CDR1 is SGHNT and CDR2 YYREEE (reference sequence). The V and J ends lost 4 bases and 5 bases, in that order; junction bases with no gene match: 8. This CDR3 spans 16 amino acids. The DNA of the CDR3 is TGTGCCAGCAGCCCGGCTGGACAGGGGGGTACCGGGGAGCTGTTTTTT. Translation gives CASSPAGQGGTGELFF.

The V gene is TRBV5-1, the J gene TRBJ2-2, with 11 bases matching TRBD1. Trimming took 4 bases from V and 6 from J; bases not matched to a gene: 8. Germline V lookup: CDR1 SGHRS, CDR2 YFSETQ. This CDR3 is built from 16 residues. CDR3 protein: CASSMRTGGRSGELFF. CDR3 in DNA: TGCGCCAGCAGCATGAGGACAGGGGGCAGGTCCGGGGAGCTGTTTTTT. Variable domain in full (rest from reference TRBV5-1 and TRBJ2-2): KAGVTQTPRYLIKTRGQQVTLSCSPISGHRSVSWYQQTPGQGLQFLFEYFSETQRNKGNFPGRFSGRQFSNSRSEMNVSTLELGDSALYLCASSMRTGGRSGELFFGEGSRLTVL.

On this clone itself: The germline gene is not matched at one end of the junction; a read error may be the cause. The rearrangement joins TRBV27 to TRBJ2-7; 8 nucleotides match TRBD2. Per germline, CDR1 MNHEY and CDR2 SMNVEV (reference sequence). The CDR3 has 11 amino acids. The CDR3: CASKSGGAGDF. CDR3 bases: TGTGCCAGCAAATCGGGGGGGGCGGGGGACTTC.

This sequence joins TRBV2 and TRBJ2-2, with TRBD2 matching 8 bases. The CDR3 spans 15 residues. After removal of 6 bases from V and 4 bases from J, the junction contained 7 bases not matched to a gene. Germline V gene lookup returns CDR1 SNHLY and CDR2 FYNNEI. CDR3 coding DNA: TGTGCCAGCAGAAGACTAGCGAACCCCACCGGGGAGCTGTTTTTT. Translating it yields CASRRLANPTGELFF.

This chain links TRBV5-1 with TRBJ1-4; D gene uncertain. Trimming removed 2 bases at V and 5 bases at J, with 10 bases between. CDR1 SGHRS and CDR2 YFSETQ come from the germline V gene. The CDR3 is 14 residues long. CDR3 protein: CASSLSQANEKLFF. CDR3 DNA: TGCGCCAGCAGCTTATCGCAGGCCAATGAAAAACTGTTTTTT.

The chain employs TRBV7-3 and TRBJ2-7, with 8 bases aligning to TRBD2. The CDR3 spans 18 residues. V lost 1 base and J lost 2; bases outside the gene matches: 13. The germline gives CDR1 SGHTA, CDR2 FQGTGA. The CDR3 spells CASSLIPTRREDPYEQYF. Here the CDR3 DNA reads TGTGCCAGCAGCTTAATCCCCACTAGGCGGGAGGATCCCTACGAGCAGTACTTC. The whole variable domain, filled in from reference TRBV7-3 and TRBJ2-7, reads GAGVSQTPSNKVTEKGKYVELRCDPISGHTALYWYRQSLGQGPEFLIYFQGTGAADDSGLPNDRFFAVRPEGSVSTLKIQRTERGDSAVYLCASSLIPTRREDPYEQYFGPGTRLTVT.

This chain links TRBV5-1 with TRBJ1-1; perhaps TRBD1 as D (5 bases). CDR3 length: 15 residues. Germline lookup yields CDR1 SGHRS and CDR2 YFSETQ. The V end lost 4 bases, the J end lost 0 bases, and 13 bases lay between the germline ends. The CDR3 protein is CASSPGGGVNTEAFF. The CDR3 region has the DNA TGCGCCAGCAGCCCGGGCGGAGGGGTGAACACTGAAGCTTTCTTT.

CDR3 amino acids: CASSLAGQGSTEAFF. As DNA, the CDR3 is TGTGCCAGCAGCTTAGCAGGACAGGGCAGTACTGAAGCTTTCTTT. The chain employs TRBV7-9 and TRBJ1-1; 8 nucleotides agree with TRBD1. Germline CDR1 is SEHNR and CDR2 is FQNEAQ (reference sequence). This CDR3 contains 15 residues. V lost 0 bases to trimming and J lost 5 bases; unmatched junction nucleotides: 5.

This clone has a single count. The gene calls are TRBV27 and TRBJ2-2, with 11 positions matching TRBD1. This CDR3 is 14 amino acids long. With 6 bases clipped from V and 5 bases from J, the junction kept 2 bases outside the gene matches. Germline V gene lookup returns CDR1 MNHEY and CDR2 SMNVEV (reference sequence). CDR3: CASRDRGRTGELFF. In DNA form, the CDR3 reads TGTGCCAGCAGGGACAGGGGGCGGACCGGGGAGCTGTTTTTT.

V and J are TRBV7-3 and TRBJ2-2; D not resolved. Trimming took 6 bases from V and 3 from J, leaving 8 bases between them. This CDR3 has 13 residues. The germline CDR1 and CDR2 sequences are SGHTA and FQGTGA. CDR3: CASSLLDTGELFF. CDR3 DNA sequence: TGTGCCAGCAGTTTACTCGACACCGGGGAGCTGTTTTTT.

CDR3 sequence (DNA): TGTGCCAGCAGCCCGGGACAGTCAACGAGGTATGGCTACACCTTC. It codes for CASSPGQSTRYGYTF. This chain uses TRBV7-2 with TRBJ1-2; TRBD1 aligns across 7 bases. The V gene end was trimmed by 5 bases and the J gene end by 5 bases; junction bases not matched to a gene: 11. The CDR3 totals 15 residues. Germline V gives CDR1 SGHTA, CDR2 FQGNSA.

The chain joins TRBV4-1 to TRBJ1-6; a weak D match, TRBD1 (5 bases). This CDR3 comprises 14 residues. Trimming removed 4 bases from V and 7 bases from J, with 11 bases in between. Germline lookup yields CDR1 MGHRA and CDR2 YSYEKL. Here the CDR3 DNA reads TGCGCCAGCAGCCCCGACAGTCTGAATTCACCCCTCCACTTT. It yields the protein CASSPDSLNSPLHF.

The chain uses TRBV10-3 and TRBJ2-5; TRBD2 matches at 10 bases. The ends lost 4 bases at V and 5 bases at J; junction bases unmatched: 7. The germline gives CDR1 ENHRY, CDR2 SYGVKD. The CDR3 spans 15 residues. The CDR3 region has the DNA TGTGCCATCAGTGCGGAAGCGGGGGGGCTGGAGACCCAGTACTTC. It encodes CAISAEAGGLETQYF.

The count of this clone is one. This chain links TRBV19 with TRBJ2-1; TRBD2 aligns across 8 bases. Germline CDR1 reads LNHDA; CDR2 reads SQIVND (reference sequence). After removal of 4 bases from V and 13 bases from J, the junction contained 12 bases not matched to a gene. This CDR3 spans 14 amino acids. The CDR3 DNA follows: TGTGCCAGTAGTAAGGACCCTTCTGGACTAGCACAGTTCTTC. It encodes CASSKDPSGLAQFF.

The V call is TRBV28, the J call TRBJ1-1; a weak D match, TRBD1 (6 bases). Per germline, CDR1 MDHEN and CDR2 SYDVKM. V lost 8 bases to trimming and J lost 0 bases, with 22 bases between them. The CDR3 consists of 17 residues. The CDR3 loop is CASSLTGGHVLNTEAFF. The CDR3 coding sequence is TGTGCCAGCTCCTTGACGGGGGGCCATGTCTTGAACACTGAAGCTTTCTTT.

The chain couples TRBV11-3 to TRBJ1-1; 7 bases align to TRBD1. The CDR3 is made up of 13 amino acids. The V segment lost 3 bases and the J segment 5 bases; nucleotides outside the gene matches: 3. Germline-derived CDR1 and CDR2 are SGHNT and YENEEA. The CDR3 nucleotides are TGTGCCAGCAGCTTGCAGGGGGATACTGAAGCTTTCTTT. Translating it yields CASSLQGDTEAFF.

This clone was counted only a few times. The CDR3 spells CASRSDREVYYGYTF. The CDR3 bases are TGTGCCAGCAGGTCTGACAGGGAGGTTTACTATGGCTACACCTTC. V and J are TRBV11-3 and TRBJ1-2, with 7 bases lining up with TRBD1. Trimming took 6 bases from V and 3 from J; bases not matched to a gene: 10. Germline loops: CDR1 SGHNT, CDR2 YENEEA. The CDR3 has 15 amino acids. The variable domain in full, with the rest retrieved from reference TRBV11-3 and TRBJ1-2, is EAGVVQSPRYKIIEKKQPVAFWCNPISGHNTLYWYLQNLGQGPELLIRYENEEAVDDSQLPKDRFSAERLKGVDSTLKIQPAELGDSAVYLCASRSDREVYYGYTFGSGTRLTVV.